These 9 T cell receptor beta chains were sequenced from one sample in a study of CD8 T cells in ankylosing spondylitis. Each CDR3 protein is one row after TCRdb ran MiXCR on the 5' RACE reads. In the table there are 200,000 to 250,000 distinct CDR3 sequences, under 30% of which are singletons. Material for sequencing was blood, either unsorted or a sorted T cell fraction (not recorded which). The receptors here all came from a male donor with ankylosing spondylitis or in good health (not recorded which).

The chain couples TRBV5-1 to TRBJ2-7; 7 nucleotides line up with TRBD1. With 5 bases clipped from V and 7 bases from J, the junction kept 12 bases outside the gene matches. Per the germline V gene, CDR1 is SGHRS and CDR2 is YFSETQ. The CDR3 length is 14 residues. The CDR3, as DNA: TGCGCCAGCAGACCCGACAGGGCTGGGGGTGAGCAGTACTTC. It codes for CASRPDRAGGEQYF.

This clonotype was seen repeatedly, ten times or more. V is TRBV29-1 and J is TRBJ2-3; 13 bases align to TRBD2. The CDR3 sequence is 15 residues long. Germline V gives CDR1 SQVTM, CDR2 ANQGSEA. V was clipped by 4 bases and J by 3 bases; unmatched bases: 4. DNA of the CDR3: TGCAGCGTTGGACTAGCGGGAGGTGGGACAGATACGCAGTATTTT. Amino acids: CSVGLAGGGTDTQYF.

To note about this clonotype: A much larger clone sits a single nucleotide away, making a read error possible. The chain joins TRBV11-2 to TRBJ2-4; the D gene is possibly TRBD2 (5 bases). This CDR3 region has 17 residues. From germline, CDR1 is SGHAT and CDR2 FQNNGV. The DNA for the CDR3 is TGTGCCAGCAGCCATGATGGACGGAGGCTAGCCAACAACATTCAGTACTTC. It is translated as CASSHDGRRLANNIQYF.

This clonotype appeared many times. The junction does not match germline at one end; this may be a read error. The V and J genes are TRBV6-2 or TRBV6-3 and TRBJ2-7; possible D gene TRBD2, 5 bases. The CDR3 is made up of 14 amino acids. Looked up from germline, CDR1 is MNHEY and CDR2 is SVGEGT. In nucleotides, the CDR3 is TGTGCCAGCAGGAATCTAGGAGGCAACTACGCGCAGTACTTC. Protein: CASRNLGGNYAQYF.

This clonotype was seen ten or more times. The chain carries TRBV6-2 or TRBV6-3 and TRBJ1-1; D is uncertain. The germline V gene has CDR1 MNHEY and CDR2 SVGEGT. V lost 2 bases, J lost 5 bases, and 9 bases lay in between. The CDR3 length is 13 residues. CDR3 bases: TGTGCCAGCAGTTACATGAAGGGAACTGAAGCTTTCTTT. This encodes CASSYMKGTEAFF.

Many counts were recorded for this clonotype. The V and J genes are TRBV3-1 and TRBJ2-7; D gene uncertain. This CDR3 has 12 residues. The V end was cut by 1 base, the J end by 2 bases, with 3 bases between. Germline V gene sequence: CDR1 LGHDT, CDR2 YNNKEL (reference sequence). The CDR3: CASSQVPYEQYF. CDR3 in DNA: TGTGCCAGCAGCCAAGTACCCTACGAGCAGTACTTC.

The chain is built from TRBV20-1 and TRBJ2-3; the match to TRBD1 covers 8 bases. V dropped 0 bases and J dropped 5; count of bases not matched to a gene: 7. The length of the CDR3 is 15 residues. CDR1 and CDR2 from the germline V gene are DFQATT and SNEGSKA (reference sequence). The CDR3 loop is CSARDLGQGEDTQYF. The CDR3 region has the DNA TGCAGTGCTAGAGATTTAGGACAGGGCGAAGATACGCAGTATTTT.

The chain joins TRBV20-1 to TRBJ2-1; 9 nucleotides line up with TRBD2. Per the germline V gene, CDR1 is DFQATT and CDR2 is SNEGSKA (reference sequence). This CDR3 has 14 residues. The junction had 5 bases not matched to a gene; V was cut back by 3 bases and J by 5 bases. CDR3 sequence: CSASFSGGNNEQFF. As DNA, the CDR3 is TGCAGTGCTAGTTTTAGCGGGGGCAACAATGAGCAGTTCTTC.

Turning to this clonotype: Germline and junction disagree at one end, which may indicate a read error. This chain uses TRBV7-7 with TRBJ2-3, with TRBD1 matching 8 bases. The germline V gene has CDR1 SSHAT and CDR2 FNYEAQ (reference sequence). CDR3 size: 15 residues. CDR3 residues: CASSLVPGGADTQYF. DNA for the CDR3: TGTGCTAGCAGCTTAGTCCCAGGGGGCGCAGATACGCAGTATTTT. The whole variable domain, filled in from reference TRBV7-7 and TRBJ2-3, reads GAGVSQSPRYKVTKRGQDVTLRCDPISSHATLYWYQQALGQGPEFLTYFNYEAQPDKSGLPSDRFSAERPEGSISTLTIQRTEQRDSAMYRCASSLVPGGADTQYFGPGTRLTVL.